This T cell receptor beta chain was documented in a study of shared clonotypes between healthy human individuals. Assay used: immunoSEQ multiplex PCR; TCRdb lists only in-frame clones, some missing. The sample carries some 2,500,000 clones, roughly 93% recorded once. After removal of 1 base from V and 4 bases from J, the junction contained 7 bases not matched to a gene. CDR3 length equals 15 residues. The V gene's germline CDR1 is MNHNS and CDR2 SASEGT. V gene TRBV6-1 combines with J gene TRBJ2-7; 7 bases align to TRBD1. Sequencing was carried out using naive CD4+ T cells from PBMCs. Subset specified: CD45RA+ positively selected. This receptor was identified in a young man in good health. Some clones in this sample may be carry-over from other donors' samples. CDR3 DNA sequence: TGTGCCAGCAGTGAAGGGGCAGGGGGTATGTACGAGCAGTACTTC. It is translated as CASSEGAGGMYEQYF.